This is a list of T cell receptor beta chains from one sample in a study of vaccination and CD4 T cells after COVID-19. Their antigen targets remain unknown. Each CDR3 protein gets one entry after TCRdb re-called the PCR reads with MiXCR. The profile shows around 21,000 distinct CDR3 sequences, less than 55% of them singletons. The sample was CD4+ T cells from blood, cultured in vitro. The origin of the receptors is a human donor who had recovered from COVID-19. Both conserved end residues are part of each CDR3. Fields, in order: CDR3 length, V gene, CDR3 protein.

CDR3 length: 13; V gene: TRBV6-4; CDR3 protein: CASSDTGAVGYTF
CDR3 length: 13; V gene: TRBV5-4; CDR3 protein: CASSFLGSTEAFF
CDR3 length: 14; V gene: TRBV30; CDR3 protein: CAWSPGHGATPQHF
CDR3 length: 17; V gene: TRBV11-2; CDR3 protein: CASSLGARGGRGTPLHF
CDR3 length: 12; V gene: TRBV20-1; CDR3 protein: CSARGGDNEQFF
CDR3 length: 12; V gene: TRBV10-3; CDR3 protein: CAISEFGNEQYF
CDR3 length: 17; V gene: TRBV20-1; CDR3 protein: CSARDVLAGRPQETQYF
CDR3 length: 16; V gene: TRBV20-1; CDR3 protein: CSARPGRVKAKNIQYF
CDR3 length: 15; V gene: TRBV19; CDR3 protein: CASRTGSRSGNTIYF
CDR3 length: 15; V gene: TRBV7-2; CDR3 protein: CASSPGAGTAYGYTF
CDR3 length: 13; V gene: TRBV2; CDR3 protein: CPSKRGWDRPQHF
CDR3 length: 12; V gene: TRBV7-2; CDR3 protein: CAPGGYGNTIYF
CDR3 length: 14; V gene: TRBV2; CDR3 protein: CASSTYYSNQPQHF
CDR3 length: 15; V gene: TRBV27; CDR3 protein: CASGETPSSYNEQFF
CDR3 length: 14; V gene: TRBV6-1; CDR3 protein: CASSRGGQNYGYTF
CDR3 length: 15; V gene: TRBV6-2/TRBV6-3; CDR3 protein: CASSSQDRRDNEQFF
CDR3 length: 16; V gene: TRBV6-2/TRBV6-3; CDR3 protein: CASSLQQGAWEKTQYF
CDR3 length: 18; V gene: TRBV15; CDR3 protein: CATSRGQGQGATNEKLFF
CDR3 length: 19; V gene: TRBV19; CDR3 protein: CASSIRAGGSWSSYNEQFF
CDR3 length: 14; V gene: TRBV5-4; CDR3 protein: CASSYGQGQDTQYF
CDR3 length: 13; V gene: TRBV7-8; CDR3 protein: CASSLRDRDGYTF
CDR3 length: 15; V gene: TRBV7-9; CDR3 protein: CASSLESSYNSPLHF
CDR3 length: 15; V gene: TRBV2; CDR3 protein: CASSEGGLANYGYTF
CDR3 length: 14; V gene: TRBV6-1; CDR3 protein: CASRTAMNTGELFF
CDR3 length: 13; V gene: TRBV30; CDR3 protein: CAWRRIGDTEAFF
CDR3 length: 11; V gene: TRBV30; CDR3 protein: CAGRLNTEAFF
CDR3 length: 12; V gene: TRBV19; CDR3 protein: CASSIEGYGYTF
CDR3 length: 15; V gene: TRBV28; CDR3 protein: CASSLHTAITGELFF
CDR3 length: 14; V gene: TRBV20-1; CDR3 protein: CSASKREIQETQYF
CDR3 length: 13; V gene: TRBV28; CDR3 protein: CASTKAGHGGYTF
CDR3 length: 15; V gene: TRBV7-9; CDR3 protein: CASTLQSNVNTEAFF
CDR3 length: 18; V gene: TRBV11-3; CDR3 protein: CASSLPLSWAGGTGELFF
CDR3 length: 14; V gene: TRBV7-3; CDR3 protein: CASSPTGDNSPLHF
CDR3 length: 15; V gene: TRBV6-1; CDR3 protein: CASSRVAGGLNEQFF
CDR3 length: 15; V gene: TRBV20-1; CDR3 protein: CSARDGSYSGNTIYF
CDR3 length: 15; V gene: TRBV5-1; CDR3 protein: CASSLGQNYNSPLHF
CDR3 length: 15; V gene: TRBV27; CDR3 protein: CASRVGTGNTGELFF
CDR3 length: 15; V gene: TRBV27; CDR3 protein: CASRPDREGLNEQFF
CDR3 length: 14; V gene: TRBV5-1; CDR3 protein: CASSYPTGRNEQFF
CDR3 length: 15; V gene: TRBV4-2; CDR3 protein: CASSQGTGGAKGYTF
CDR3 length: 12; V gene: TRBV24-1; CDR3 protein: CATSDWQGEAFF
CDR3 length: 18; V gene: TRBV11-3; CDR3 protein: CASSPGTSGGLSTDTQYF
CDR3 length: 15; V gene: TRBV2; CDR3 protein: CASTTRGAGDTEAFF
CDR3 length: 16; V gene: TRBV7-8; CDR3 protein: CASSLGWAGGNNEQFF
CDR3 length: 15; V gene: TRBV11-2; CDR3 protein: CASSLDPAGSYEQYF
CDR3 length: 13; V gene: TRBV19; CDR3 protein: CASRDRGNQPQHF